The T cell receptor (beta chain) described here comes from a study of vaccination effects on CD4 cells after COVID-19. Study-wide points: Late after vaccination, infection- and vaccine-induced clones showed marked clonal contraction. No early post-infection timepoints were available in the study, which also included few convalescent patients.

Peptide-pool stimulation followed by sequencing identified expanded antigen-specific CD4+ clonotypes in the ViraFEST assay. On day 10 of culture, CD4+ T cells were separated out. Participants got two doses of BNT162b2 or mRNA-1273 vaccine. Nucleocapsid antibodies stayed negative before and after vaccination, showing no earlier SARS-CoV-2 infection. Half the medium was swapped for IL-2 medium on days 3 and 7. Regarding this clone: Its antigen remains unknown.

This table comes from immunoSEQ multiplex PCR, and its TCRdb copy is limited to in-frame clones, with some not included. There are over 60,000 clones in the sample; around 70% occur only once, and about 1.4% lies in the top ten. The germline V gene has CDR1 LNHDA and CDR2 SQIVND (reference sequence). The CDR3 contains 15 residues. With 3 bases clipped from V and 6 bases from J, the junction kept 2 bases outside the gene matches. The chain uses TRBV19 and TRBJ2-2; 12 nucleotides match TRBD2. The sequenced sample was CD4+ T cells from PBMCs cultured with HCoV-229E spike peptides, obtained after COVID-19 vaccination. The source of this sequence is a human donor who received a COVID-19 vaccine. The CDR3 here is CASSISSGGAGELFF. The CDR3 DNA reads TGTGCCAGTAGTATTTCTAGCGGGGGGGCCGGGGAGCTGTTTTTT.